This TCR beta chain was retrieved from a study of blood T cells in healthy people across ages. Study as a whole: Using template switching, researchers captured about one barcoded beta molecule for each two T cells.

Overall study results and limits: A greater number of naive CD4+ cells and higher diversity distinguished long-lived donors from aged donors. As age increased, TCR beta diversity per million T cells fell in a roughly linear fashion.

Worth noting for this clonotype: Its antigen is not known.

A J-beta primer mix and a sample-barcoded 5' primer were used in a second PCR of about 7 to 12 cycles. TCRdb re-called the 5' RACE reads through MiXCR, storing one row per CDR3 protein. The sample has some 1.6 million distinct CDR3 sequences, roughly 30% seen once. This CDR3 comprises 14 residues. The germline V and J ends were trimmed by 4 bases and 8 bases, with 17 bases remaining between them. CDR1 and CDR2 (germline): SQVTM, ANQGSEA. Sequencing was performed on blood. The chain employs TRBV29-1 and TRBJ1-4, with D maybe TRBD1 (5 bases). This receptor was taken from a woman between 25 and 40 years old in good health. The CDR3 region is CSVGGRLGGEKLFF. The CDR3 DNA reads TGCAGCGTTGGGGGCCGGTTAGGCGGGGAAAAACTGTTTTTT.